This entry lists 18 T cell receptor beta chains sequenced from one sample in a study of blood T cell repertoires in COVID-19 (dated by TCRdb to the early 2020s). The receptor library was made with the immunoSEQ multiplex PCR assay. The table comes from immuneACCESS by way of TCRdb, which keeps in-frame sequences with V and J called. Part of the clones is missing from these tables; in studies checked, under half for an unresolved V gene and the rest for unknown reasons. The sample records 350,000 to 450,000 clones, approximately 91% of which are singletons. Clones ranked in the top ten supply 0.8% to 0.9% of the sample. Material: PBMCs or T cells enriched from blood (not recorded which). The receptor set was obtained from a woman aged 40 to 49 who had been exposed to COVID-19.

The chain carries TRBV14 and TRBJ2-5, with TRBD2 identical over 11 bases. J lost 0 bases, V lost 4 bases, and 4 bases had no gene match. This CDR3 comprises 16 residues. Germline loops: CDR1 SGHDN, CDR2 FVKESK. CDR3 bases: TGTGCCAGCAGCCTACGACTAGCGGGGAACCAAGAGACCCAGTACTTC. This codes for CASSLRLAGNQETQYF.

Turning to this clone: The DNA is left out, because the CDR3 cannot be placed on it with certainty; the CDR3 is given as TCRdb lists it. The chain couples TRBV21-1 to TRBJ1-2. TRBV21-1 is a known pseudogene. Counting both end residues, the CDR3 totals 21 amino acids. CDR3 loop: CASSKAGFADGSQKRGYGYTF.

V gene TRBV25-1 combines with J gene TRBJ1-3; possible D gene TRBD1, 5 bases. Between the trimmed V and J ends, which lost 3 bases and 0 bases, there was a span of 9 bases. The CDR3 length is 15 residues. Per the germline V gene, CDR1 is MGHDK and CDR2 is SYGVNS. This CDR3 reads CASSDYQGSGNTIYF. Written as DNA, the CDR3 is TGTGCCAGCAGTGATTACCAGGGCTCTGGAAACACCATATATTTT.

The chain uses TRBV5-4 and TRBJ1-1; a possible D gene is TRBD1 (6 bases). Trimming pared 0 bases from V and 5 bases from J, leaving 8 bases between. CDR1 SGHNT and CDR2 YYREEE come from the germline V gene (reference sequence). The CDR3 extends over 13 amino acids. The CDR3 coding sequence is TGTGCCAGCAGCTTGGCAGGGGTTACTGAAGCTTTCTTT. Its protein product is CASSLAGVTEAFF.

The chain employs TRBV7-3 and TRBJ1-3; D is perhaps TRBD1 (5 bases). The germline gives CDR1 SGHTA, CDR2 FQGTGA. Trimming pared 0 bases from V and 4 bases from J, leaving 10 bases between. The CDR3 loop spans 15 amino acids. CDR3 nucleotide sequence: TGTGCCAGCAGCTTAACCCCGGGGGAGGGAAACACCATATATTTT. It is translated as CASSLTPGEGNTIYF.

The chain recombines TRBV19 with TRBJ2-3; 9 nucleotides agree with TRBD2. After removal of 6 bases from V and 2 bases from J, the junction contained 15 bases not matched to a gene. The CDR3 consists of 18 residues. The germline V gene encodes CDR1 LNHDA and CDR2 SQIVND (reference sequence). This CDR3 reads CASRSSPGRGGHTDTQYF. The CDR3 nucleotides are TGTGCCAGTAGATCGAGTCCGGGGCGGGGGGGACACACAGATACGCAGTATTTT. Variable domain in full (rest from reference TRBV19 and TRBJ2-3): DGGITQSPKYLFRKEGQNVTLSCEQNLNHDAMYWYRQDPGQGLRLIYYSQIVNDFQKGDIAEGYSVSREKKESFPLTVTSAQKNPTAFYLCASRSSPGRGGHTDTQYFGPGTRLTVL.

The chain has TRBV5-1 and TRBJ1-2; TRBD1 matches at 7 bases. Germline V lookup: CDR1 SGHRS, CDR2 YFSETQ. Trimming took 5 bases from V and 6 from J; bases not matched to a gene: 7. The CDR3 loop spans 13 amino acids. CDR3 DNA sequence: TGCGCCAGCAGTCATCCAGGGGGAGATGGCTACACCTTC. It specifies CASSHPGGDGYTF. The full variable domain, completed using reference TRBV5-1 and TRBJ1-2, is KAGVTQTPRYLIKTRGQQVTLSCSPISGHRSVSWYQQTPGQGLQFLFEYFSETQRNKGNFPGRFSGRQFSNSRSEMNVSTLELGDSALYLCASSHPGGDGYTFGSGTRLTVV.

CDR3 amino acids: CASSMGWGQGREKLFF. The CDR3 DNA is TGCGCCAGCAGCATGGGATGGGGACAGGGTCGCGAAAAACTGTTTTTT. This chain links TRBV5-1 with TRBJ1-4; 9 bases map to TRBD1. Unmatched junction bases numbered 12, after V lost 4 bases and J lost 8 bases. The CDR3 extends over 16 amino acids. From germline, CDR1 is SGHRS and CDR2 YFSETQ. The full variable domain, rest sourced from reference TRBV5-1 and TRBJ1-4, is KAGVTQTPRYLIKTRGQQVTLSCSPISGHRSVSWYQQTPGQGLQFLFEYFSETQRNKGNFPGRFSGRQFSNSRSEMNVSTLELGDSALYLCASSMGWGQGREKLFFGSGTQLSVL.

The V gene is TRBV6-5, the J gene TRBJ2-7, with a possible D match to TRBD1 (8 bases). Germline V CDR1 and CDR2: MNHEY, SVGAGI. The length of the CDR3 is 15 residues. Trimming took off 5 bases at V and 4 bases at J, with 18 bases between the two ends. In DNA, the CDR3 is TGTGCCAGCAGTCAAACAGGGGGGGATTCTTACGAGCAGTACTTC. It is translated as CASSQTGGDSYEQYF.

The chain carries TRBV30 and TRBJ2-3; no clear D. Trimming shortened V by 1 base and J by 1 base, and 15 bases separated the two germline ends. Germline values: CDR1 GTSNPN, CDR2 SVGIG (reference sequence). The length of the CDR3 is 16 residues. CDR3 loop: CAWSGWAGPRTDTQYF. Written as DNA, the CDR3 is TGTGCCTGGAGTGGTTGGGCAGGCCCACGCACAGATACGCAGTATTTT.

The gene calls are TRBV11-3 and TRBJ2-1; a possible D gene is TRBD2 (7 bases). The V and J ends lost 4 bases and 9 bases respectively, with 16 bases between them. The germline V gene encodes CDR1 SGHNT and CDR2 YENEEA. CDR3 length equals 14 residues. In nucleotides, the CDR3 is TGTGCCAGCAGCTCGGGCGGGGGCTACCTTGAGCAGTTCTTC. Translating it yields CASSSGGGYLEQFF.

The chain is built from TRBV19 and TRBJ1-2, with 9 bases that match TRBD1. V trimming: 3 bases; J trimming: 10 bases; junction bases outside the gene matches: 9. Germline V CDR1 and CDR2: LNHDA, SQIVND (reference sequence). The CDR3 spans 14 residues. DNA of the CDR3: TGTGCCAGTAGTATCTGGACAGGGGTGGTTGCCTACACCTTC. Protein product: CASSIWTGVVAYTF.

The V and J genes are TRBV30 and TRBJ1-5; 9 bases are a match to TRBD1. The CDR3 spans 14 residues. Germline V gene lookup returns CDR1 GTSNPN and CDR2 SVGIG (reference sequence). Losses at the gene ends were 1 base for V and 4 bases for J; bases not matched to a gene: 2. In DNA form, the CDR3 reads TGTGCCTGGAGTGAGGGGACAGGGAATCAGCCCCAGCATTTT. Translation gives CAWSEGTGNQPQHF.

The chain employs TRBV10-3 and TRBJ1-2; 7 nucleotides match TRBD1. J was trimmed by 4 bases and V by 5 bases; bases with no gene match: 10. CDR3 length equals 15 residues. Per the germline V gene, CDR1 is ENHRY and CDR2 is SYGVKD. CDR3: CAISLLQRGPYGYTF. CDR3 in DNA: TGTGCCATCAGTTTACTACAGAGGGGGCCCTATGGCTACACCTTC.

This clone was detected only a few times. Written as DNA, the CDR3 is TGTGCCAGCGGGGCGGGAGATCAGTACGAGCAGTACTTC. This encodes CASGAGDQYEQYF. The chain recombines TRBV12-3 or TRBV12-4 with TRBJ2-7, with TRBD2 matching over 7 bases. The CDR3 extends over 13 amino acids. The V gene end was trimmed by 8 bases and the J gene end by 4 bases; junction bases not matched to a gene: 8.

V usage is TRBV6-1 and J usage is TRBJ2-3; 10 bases map to TRBD2. Looked up from germline, CDR1 is MNHNS and CDR2 is SASEGT. The V and J ends lost 4 bases and 2 bases, in that order; junction bases with no gene match: 9. The CDR3 consists of 17 residues. As DNA, the CDR3 is TGTGCCAGCAGTGCCACCCCGAGCGGGAGGGACACAGATACGCAGTATTTT. This sequence encodes CASSATPSGRDTDTQYF.

The V and J genes are TRBV6-1 and TRBJ1-3, with D unclear. Trimming removed 3 bases at V and 0 bases at J, with 6 bases between. The length of the CDR3 is 14 residues. The V gene's germline CDR1 is MNHNS and CDR2 SASEGT. CDR3 bases: TGTGCCAGCAGTGAGGCTCTCTCTGGAAACACCATATATTTT. This translates into CASSEALSGNTIYF.

The chain is built from TRBV29-1 and TRBJ1-1; maybe TRBD1 (6 bases). Per germline, CDR1 SQVTM and CDR2 ANQGSEA. The CDR3 extends over 15 amino acids. The ends were cut back, 0 bases at V and 4 bases at J, with 15 bases in the middle. The CDR3 region is CSVEDRGGRSTEAFF. CDR3 coding DNA: TGCAGCGTTGAAGATCGGGGGGGGCGAAGCACTGAAGCTTTCTTT.